The sequence of this TCR beta chain was determined in a study of blood T cell repertoires in COVID-19. In the study overall: PBMCs, B-cell-depleted T cells, or T cells were the source of the cDNA or gDNA that made up the material.

Trimming left V 2 bases short and J 5 bases short, with 9 bases between. Looked up from germline, CDR1 is SEHNR and CDR2 is FQNEAQ (reference sequence). The CDR3 consists of 13 residues. Participant ages covered about 18 to 89 years across about 22 US areas. Shortly before study entry, within 2 weeks, exposed participants had met a COVID-19 case. Source study methods: Cell counts per sample came from amplifying reference gene primers. The method was immunoSEQ multiplex PCR; TCRdb's version includes in-frame clones alone and lacks a portion of them. V, J and clone size are taken as reported in that table, and D and trimming were inferred from the DNA itself. The sample consists of around 240,000 clones, around 89% of them appearing once.

The TCR comes from a man aged 45-65 years who had been exposed to COVID-19. Sequencing was carried out using PBMCs or T cells enriched from blood (not recorded which). The V gene is TRBV7-9, the J gene TRBJ1-1, with D hard to call. The CDR3 here is CASSLTEKTEAFF. In DNA, the CDR3 is TGTGCCAGCAGCTTAACTGAGAAGACTGAAGCTTTCTTT.